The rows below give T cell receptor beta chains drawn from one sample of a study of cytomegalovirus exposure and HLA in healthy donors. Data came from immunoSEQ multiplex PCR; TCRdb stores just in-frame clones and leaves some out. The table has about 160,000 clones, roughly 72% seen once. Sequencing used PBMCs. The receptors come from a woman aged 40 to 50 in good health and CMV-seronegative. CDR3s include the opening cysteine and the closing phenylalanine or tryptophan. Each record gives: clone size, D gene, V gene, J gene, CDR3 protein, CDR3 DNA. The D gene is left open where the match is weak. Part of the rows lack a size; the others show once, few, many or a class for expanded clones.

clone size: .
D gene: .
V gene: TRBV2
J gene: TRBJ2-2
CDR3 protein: CASSDSGQNTGELFF
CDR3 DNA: TGTGCCAGCAGTGATTCAGGACAAAACACCGGGGAGCTGTTTTTT

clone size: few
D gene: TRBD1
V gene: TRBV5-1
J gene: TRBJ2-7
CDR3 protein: CASSLRQGVDEQYF
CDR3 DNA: TGCGCCAGCAGCTTGCGACAGGGGGTAGACGAGCAGTACTTC

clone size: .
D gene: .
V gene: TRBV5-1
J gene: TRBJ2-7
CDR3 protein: CASSLALAPYEQYF
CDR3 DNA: TGCGCCAGCAGCTTGGCCCTGGCTCCCTACGAGCAGTACTTC

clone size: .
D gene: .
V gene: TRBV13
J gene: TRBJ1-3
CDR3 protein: CASSSGNTIYF
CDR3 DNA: TGTGCCAGCAGCTCTGGCAACACCATATATTTT

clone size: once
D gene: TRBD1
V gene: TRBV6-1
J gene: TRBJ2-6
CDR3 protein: CASTTGKAGANVLTF
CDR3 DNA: TGTGCCAGCACGACAGGGAAGGCTGGGGCCAACGTCCTGACTTTC

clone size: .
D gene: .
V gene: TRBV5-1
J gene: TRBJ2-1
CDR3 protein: CASRVAPSPDNEQFF
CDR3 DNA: TGCGCCAGCCGGGTAGCCCCTAGCCCGGACAATGAGCAGTTCTTC

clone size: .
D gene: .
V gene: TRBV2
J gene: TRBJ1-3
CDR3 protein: CASTQGRSGNTIYF
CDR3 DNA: TGTGCCAGCACTCAGGGGCGCTCTGGAAACACCATATATTTT

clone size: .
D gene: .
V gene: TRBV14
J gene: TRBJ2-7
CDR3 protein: CASSLTYEQYF
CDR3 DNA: TGTGCCAGCAGCCTAACTTACGAGCAGTACTTC

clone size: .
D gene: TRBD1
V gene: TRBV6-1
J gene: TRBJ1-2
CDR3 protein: CASSEAPLQGAKGYGYTF
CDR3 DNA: TGTGCCAGCAGTGAAGCGCCCCTACAGGGGGCTAAGGGCTATGGCTACACCTTC

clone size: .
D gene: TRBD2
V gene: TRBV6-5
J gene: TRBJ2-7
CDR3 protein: CVRGLAGVIYEQYF
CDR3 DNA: TGTGTGAGGGGGCTAGCGGGAGTTATATACGAGCAGTACTTC

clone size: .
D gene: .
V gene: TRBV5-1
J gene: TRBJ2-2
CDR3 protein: CASATGTVNTGELFF
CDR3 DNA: TGCGCCAGCGCCACCGGGACTGTAAACACCGGGGAGCTGTTTTTT

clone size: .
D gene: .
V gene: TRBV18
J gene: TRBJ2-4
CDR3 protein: CASSPAILAKNIQYF
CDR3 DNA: TGTGCCAGCTCACCAGCGATTCTAGCCAAAAACATTCAGTACTTC

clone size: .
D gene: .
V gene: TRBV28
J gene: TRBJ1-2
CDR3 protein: CASSLDSRGSYGYTF
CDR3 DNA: TGTGCCAGCAGTTTGGATTCTCGGGGATCCTATGGCTACACCTTC

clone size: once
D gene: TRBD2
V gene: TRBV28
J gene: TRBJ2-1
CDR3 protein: CASTQTSGNVVWFF
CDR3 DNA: TGTGCCAGCACCCAGACTAGCGGGAATGTCGTTTGGTTCTTC

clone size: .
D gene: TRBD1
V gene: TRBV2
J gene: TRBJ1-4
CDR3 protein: CASSVRQGADEKLFF
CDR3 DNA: TGTGCCAGCAGTGTTAGACAGGGTGCTGATGAAAAACTGTTTTTT

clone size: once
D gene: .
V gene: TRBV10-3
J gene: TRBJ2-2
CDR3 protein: CAISGGGADTGELFF
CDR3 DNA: TGTGCCATCAGTGGTGGGGGGGCGGACACCGGGGAGCTGTTTTTT

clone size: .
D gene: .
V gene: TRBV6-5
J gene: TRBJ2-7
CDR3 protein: CASSSSEFSEQYF
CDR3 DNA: TGTGCCAGCAGTTCCTCAGAATTTTCCGAGCAGTACTTC

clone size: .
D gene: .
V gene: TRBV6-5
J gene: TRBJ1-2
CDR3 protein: CASWRQPYGYTF
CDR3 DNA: TGTGCCAGCTGGCGGCAGCCATATGGCTACACCTTC

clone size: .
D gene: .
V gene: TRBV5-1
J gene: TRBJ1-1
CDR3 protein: CASTQTVMNTEAFF
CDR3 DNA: TGCGCCAGCACCCAGACAGTTATGAACACTGAAGCTTTCTTT

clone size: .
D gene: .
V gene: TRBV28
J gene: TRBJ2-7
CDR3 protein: CASRSVGRDLKYF
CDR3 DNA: TGTGCCAGCAGGTCGGTTGGCAGGGACTTAAAGTACTTC

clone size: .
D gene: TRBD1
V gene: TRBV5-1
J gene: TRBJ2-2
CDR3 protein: CASSSGTGVTGELFF
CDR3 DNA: TGCGCCAGCAGCTCCGGGACAGGGGTTACCGGGGAGCTGTTTTTT

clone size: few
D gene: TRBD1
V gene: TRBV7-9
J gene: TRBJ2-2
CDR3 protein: CASSLGQGETGELFF
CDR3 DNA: TGTGCCAGCAGCTTAGGACAGGGCGAGACCGGGGAGCTGTTTTTT

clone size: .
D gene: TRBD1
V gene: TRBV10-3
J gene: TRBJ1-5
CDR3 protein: CAISAGQGPLESQHF
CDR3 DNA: TGTGCCATCAGTGCGGGACAGGGCCCCTTGGAGTCCCAGCATTTT

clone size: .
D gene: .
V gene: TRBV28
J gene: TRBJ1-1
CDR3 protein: CASRKTRSTEAFF
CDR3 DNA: TGTGCCAGCAGGAAGACCAGGTCTACTGAAGCTTTCTTT